These 9 T cell receptor beta chains originate from one sample sequenced in a study of T cells in localized non-small cell lung cancer. Sequencing used immunoSEQ multiplex PCR; TCRdb keeps in-frame clones, though not all of them. The sample includes roughly 18,000 clones, under 85% of them seen just once. The source was peripheral blood, collected before any cancer treatment. The receptors were sampled from a female donor aged 60 or older with stage I lung adenocarcinoma.

This chain uses TRBV29-1 with TRBJ1-2; a possible D gene is TRBD1 (5 bases). Trimming took 3 bases from V and 9 from J, leaving 20 bases between them. This CDR3 region has 14 residues. CDR1 is SQVTM and CDR2 is ANQGSEA in the germline V gene. The CDR3 coding sequence is TGCAGCGTTGACAAGGGACTCTTGTCTATGAGCTACACCTTC. The encoded protein is CSVDKGLLSMSYTF.

V gene TRBV7-2 combines with J gene TRBJ1-6, with TRBD1 matching over 10 bases. The V gene end was trimmed by 5 bases and the J gene end by 7 bases; junction bases not matched to a gene: 8. The CDR3 is 16 residues long. Germline assignment: CDR1 SGHTA and CDR2 FQGNSA. The CDR3 protein is CASSPGTGVGNSPLHF. CDR3 bases: TGTGCCAGCAGCCCCGGGACAGGGGTCGGCAATTCACCCCTCCACTTT.

The V call is TRBV2, the J call TRBJ1-2; TRBD1 is a possible D gene (5 bases). The V gene's germline CDR1 is SNHLY and CDR2 FYNNEI. Between the trimmed V and J ends, which lost 2 bases and 1 base, there was a span of 8 bases. This CDR3 has 14 amino acids. The CDR3 nucleotides are TGTGCCAGCAGTGAAAACGGGGGTAACTATGGCTACACCTTC. Encoded protein: CASSENGGNYGYTF.

This rearrangement joins TRBV7-9 to TRBJ1-3; D uncertain. The CDR3 consists of 16 residues. The germline V gene encodes CDR1 SEHNR and CDR2 FQNEAQ (reference sequence). V was trimmed by 5 bases and J by 0 bases, leaving 14 bases between them. The chain's CDR3 is CASSPQSMSSGNTIYF. CDR3 bases: TGTGCCAGCAGCCCGCAAAGTATGAGCTCTGGAAACACCATATATTTT.

The chain carries TRBV5-4 and TRBJ2-6; the match to TRBD2 covers 9 bases. Trimming took 6 bases from V and 4 from J; bases not matched to a gene: 11. Germline CDR1 SGHNT, CDR2 YYREEE (reference sequence). The CDR3 runs to 17 residues. The CDR3 DNA reads TGTGCCAGCACCTCAGGGCTAGCGGGGTCAGGGGCCAACGTCCTGACTTTC. It translates to CASTSGLAGSGANVLTF.

The chain has TRBV4-1 and TRBJ2-5; TRBD2 matches 11 bases. Germline loops: CDR1 MGHRA, CDR2 YSYEKL. CDR3 length equals 15 residues. V dropped 4 bases and J dropped 3; count of bases not matched to a gene: 4. The DNA for the CDR3 is TGCGCCAGCAGCCGCTCGGGACTAGCGGAAGAGACCCAGTACTTC. Its protein is CASSRSGLAEETQYF.

Only a few counts were recorded for this clone. J is TRBJ1-6 and V is TRBV5-4; D is uncertain. The CDR3 extends over 13 amino acids. V lost 4 bases and J lost 10, with 12 bases in between. CDR1 and CDR2 (germline): SGHNT, YYREEE (reference sequence). As DNA, the CDR3 is TGTGCCAGCAGCAAGACCTGGGTGTCACCCCTCCACTTT. Its protein product is CASSKTWVSPLHF.

This clone was found once. This rearrangement joins TRBV7-3 to TRBJ1-1, with D maybe TRBD1 (6 bases). The CDR3 has 15 amino acids. Germline V gives CDR1 SGHTA, CDR2 FQGTGA. V lost 5 bases to trimming and J lost 4 bases, with 17 bases between them. In DNA form, the CDR3 reads TGTGCCAGCAGCCTTTTACAGGGAGGTACCACTGAAGCTTTCTTT. Translating it yields CASSLLQGGTTEAFF. The variable domain in full, completed from reference TRBV7-3 and TRBJ1-1, reads GAGVSQTPSNKVTEKGKYVELRCDPISGHTALYWYRQSLGQGPEFLIYFQGTGAADDSGLPNDRFFAVRPEGSVSTLKIQRTERGDSAVYLCASSLLQGGTTEAFFGQGTRLTVV.

The chain carries TRBV5-1 and TRBJ2-5; 11 bases agree with TRBD2. The CDR3 runs 14 residues. CDR1 SGHRS and CDR2 YFSETQ come from the germline V gene. Unmatched junction bases numbered 2, after V lost 2 bases and J lost 5 bases. CDR3 sequence (DNA): TGCGCCAGCAGCTTAATAGCGGGGGGGGAGACCCAGTACTTC. Protein product: CASSLIAGGETQYF.